The 27 T cell receptor beta chains below come from one sample, sequenced in a study of metastatic and nonmetastatic thyroid tumors. All patients reached thyroid surgery having received no treatment beforehand. TCRdb re-processed the PCR reads through MiXCR. Of 30,000 to 35,000 clones in the sample, around 31% were seen once. The sample taken for sequencing was tumor tissue. The receptor set was obtained from a female donor with papillary thyroid cancer or a benign thyroid nodule (not recorded which). Some clones in this sample may be carry-over from other donors' samples.

This clone was counted a few times. The chain uses TRBV6-2 or TRBV6-3 and TRBJ2-7, with 9 bases lining up with TRBD1. This CDR3 has 17 residues. Germline V lookup: CDR1 MNHEY, CDR2 SVGEGT. V gave up 3 bases and J gave up 5 bases; unmatched junction bases: 14. The CDR3 DNA reads as TGTGCCAGCAGTTATCGAACAGGGGGCAACCTCTTCCACGAGCAGTACTTC. Its protein product is CASSYRTGGNLFHEQYF.

This clone was counted many times. Mismatch with germline at one junction end may stem from a read error. This rearrangement joins TRBV12-3 or TRBV12-4 to TRBJ1-2; D is possibly TRBD1 (5 bases). The CDR3 sequence is 13 residues long. CDR3 in DNA: TGTGCCAGCAGTTTAGGGACAATCAACAGCTTTTCCTTC. It yields the protein CASSLGTINSFSF.

The table lists this clone with a count of one. One end of the junction is discordant with germline, which a read error may explain. The chain uses TRBV11-2 and TRBJ2-3, with 15 positions matching TRBD2. Germline V gene data show CDR1 as SGHAT and CDR2 as FQNNGV. The CDR3 extends over 18 amino acids. The CDR3 sequence is CAISSTGRTSGRGDTQYF. In DNA, the CDR3 is TGTGCCATCAGCTCGACGGGTAGGACTAGCGGGAGGGGAGATACGCAGTATTTT.

The J gene is TRBJ2-3, the V gene TRBV7-3; D not resolved. CDR1 is SGHTA and CDR2 is FQGTGA in the germline V gene. Trimming cost V 0 bases and J 0 bases, with 7 bases left between them. The CDR3 consists of 15 residues. The CDR3 region has the DNA TGTGCCAGCAGCTTAACGATGCAGAGCACAGATACGCAGTATTTT. This sequence encodes CASSLTMQSTDTQYF.

As to this clone: One end of the junction varies from germline; a read error may be responsible. The chain employs TRBV9 and TRBJ1-6, with unresolved D. Germline V gives CDR1 SGDLS, CDR2 YYNGEE. The CDR3 loop spans 13 amino acids. The CDR3 reads CVSSVAPNSPLHF. The CDR3 region has the DNA TGTGTCAGCAGCGTAGCCCCAAATTCACCCCTCCACTTT.

V usage is TRBV11-2 and J usage is TRBJ1-2; D unresolved. V dropped 5 bases and J dropped 1 base, with 5 bases sitting between them. CDR1 SGHAT and CDR2 FQNNGV come from the germline V gene. The CDR3 totals 12 residues. The CDR3 reads CASSARNYGYTF. The CDR3 region has the DNA TGTGCCAGCAGCGCCCGTAACTATGGCTACACCTTC. Using reference TRBV11-2 and TRBJ1-2 for the parts outside the CDR3, the full variable domain is EAGVAQSPRYKIIEKRQSVAFWCNPISGHATLYWYQQILGQGPKLLIQFQNNGVVDDSQLPKDRFSAERLKGVDSTLKIQPAKLEDSAVYLCASSARNYGYTFGSGTRLTVV.

The sample holds a few counts of this clone. This chain joins TRBV7-9 and TRBJ1-6; possibly TRBD1 for D (6 bases). Trimming stripped 1 base from V and 7 bases from J, with 11 bases between. CDR3 length equals 15 residues. Germline V gene data show CDR1 as SEHNR and CDR2 as FQNEAQ (reference sequence). The CDR3: CASSLGGAGNSPLHF. The CDR3 nucleotides read TGTGCCAGCAGCTTAGGGGGGGCCGGGAATTCACCCCTCCACTTT. Based on the CDR3 plus reference TRBV7-9 and TRBJ1-6, the full variable domain is DTGVSQNPRHKITKRGQNVTFRCDPISEHNRLYWYRQTLGQGPEFLTYFQNEAQLEKSRLLSDRFSAERPKGSFSTLEIQRTEQGDSAMYLCASSLGGAGNSPLHFGNGTRLTVT.

In this sample, this clone turned up a few times. This chain connects TRBV10-2 to TRBJ1-2, with D maybe TRBD1 (5 bases). Between the trimmed V and J ends, which lost 0 bases and 8 bases, there was a span of 7 bases. Per the germline V gene, CDR1 is WSHSY and CDR2 is SAAADI. The CDR3 has 12 residues. CDR3 DNA: TGCGCCAGCAGTGAGTCCCGGGGGGGCTACACCTTC. This sequence encodes CASSESRGGYTF.

This clone has a handful of counts. This chain joins TRBV19 and TRBJ1-3; D not resolved. V lost 4 bases and J lost 0, with 10 bases in between. Germline V gene lookup returns CDR1 LNHDA and CDR2 SQIVND (reference sequence). The CDR3 runs to 15 residues. In DNA, the CDR3 is TGTGCCAGTAGTACCCTGTTGGTCTCTGGAAACACCATATATTTT. Its translation is CASSTLLVSGNTIYF.

Only a few counts were recorded for this clone. J is TRBJ1-2 and V is TRBV7-9; TRBD1 agrees at 8 bases. From germline, CDR1 is SEHNR and CDR2 FQNEAQ (reference sequence). The CDR3 covers 14 residues. V dropped 2 bases and J dropped 6; count of bases not matched to a gene: 5. CDR3 nucleotide sequence: TGTGCCAGCAGCTTACTGACAGGGGCTAATGGCTACACCTTC. This translates into CASSLLTGANGYTF.

The V gene is TRBV7-3, the J gene TRBJ1-2; perhaps TRBD1 as D (5 bases). The CDR3 is 14 residues long. CDR1 is SGHTA and CDR2 is FQGTGA in the germline V gene. V gave up 2 bases and J gave up 0 bases, with 7 bases separating them. CDR3 sequence reads: CASSLVDTNYGYTF. The CDR3 coding sequence is TGTGCCAGCAGCTTAGTGGACACTAACTATGGCTACACCTTC.

The J gene is TRBJ2-3, the V gene TRBV6-2 or TRBV6-3; 7 positions match TRBD2. The CDR3 sequence is 19 residues long. CDR1 is MNHEY and CDR2 is SVGEGT in the germline V gene. Germline trimming cut 5 bases from V and 0 bases from J; bases unmatched to any gene: 17. CDR3 region: CASSLSGWGGETSTDTQYF. Written as DNA, the CDR3 is TGTGCCAGCAGTCTCTCCGGTTGGGGGGGAGAAACTAGCACAGATACGCAGTATTTT.

Only a few counts were recorded for this clone. This chain uses TRBV6-1 with TRBJ1-5, with a possible D match to TRBD1 (5 bases). With 2 bases removed from V and 5 bases from J, the gap between germline ends came to 16 bases. There are 16 residues in the CDR3. CDR1 and CDR2 (germline): MNHNS, SASEGT. The chain's CDR3 is CASSEWFRVQDQPQHF. Written as DNA, the CDR3 is TGTGCCAGCAGTGAATGGTTTCGGGTACAGGATCAGCCCCAGCATTTT.

Remarks on this clone: Likely a read error: the CDR3 ends without its conserved phenylalanine or tryptophan. Because the CDR3's place on the DNA is in doubt, the DNA is left out and the CDR3 is given as listed by TCRdb. The chain links TRBV12-3 or TRBV12-4 to TRBJ2-1; TRBD2, as called in the table, went unchecked against the DNA. The CDR3 spans 15 amino acids, including both terminal residues. The CDR3 spells CANRESSGSGYERFS.

This clone was seen only a few times. J is TRBJ2-7 and V is TRBV6-5; a weak D match, TRBD1 (6 bases). Germline CDR1 reads MNHEY; CDR2 reads SVGAGI. V dropped 2 bases and J dropped 3 bases, with 11 bases sitting between them. The CDR3 extends over 14 amino acids. CDR3 coding DNA: TGTGCCAGCAGTTACGGGGACACCCTCTACGAGCAGTACTTC. It codes for CASSYGDTLYEQYF.

This clone was counted a few times. The J gene is TRBJ1-2, the V gene TRBV2; 10 nucleotides agree with TRBD1. The CDR3 runs to 13 residues. Germline CDR1 and CDR2: SNHLY and FYNNEI. V trimming: 4 bases; J trimming: 4 bases; junction bases outside the gene matches: 0. The CDR3 region has the DNA TGTGCCAGCAGTGGGACAGGGGGCTATGGCTACACCTTC. This translates into CASSGTGGYGYTF.

In its sample, this clone was seen a few times. This chain connects TRBV19 to TRBJ1-5, with TRBD1 matching over 7 bases. J was trimmed by 5 bases and V by 1 base; bases with no gene match: 2. Looked up from germline, CDR1 is LNHDA and CDR2 is SQIVND (reference sequence). The CDR3 runs to 14 residues. CDR3 nucleotide sequence: TGTGCCAGTAGTATAGGAACAGGGGATCAGCCCCAGCATTTT. This codes for CASSIGTGDQPQHF.

This clone was detected only a few times. This sample also contains other DNA sequences that code for the same CDR3. The chain joins TRBV6-2 or TRBV6-3 to TRBJ2-6; 8 bases fit TRBD1. Germline trimming cut 5 bases from V and 0 bases from J; bases unmatched to any gene: 3. The CDR3 is made up of 16 amino acids. Germline lookup yields CDR1 MNHEY and CDR2 SVGEGT. As DNA, the CDR3 is TGTGCCAGCAGTCCTACAGGGGGCTCTGGGGCCAACGTCCTGACTTTC. It is translated as CASSPTGGSGANVLTF.

This chain connects TRBV7-2 to TRBJ1-1, with 7 positions matching TRBD1. The J segment lost 3 bases and the V segment lost 2 bases, leaving 3 bases of the junction unmatched. There are 14 residues in the CDR3. From germline, CDR1 is SGHTA and CDR2 FQGNSA. CDR3 bases: TGTGCCAGCAGCTTAAAACAGGGGCACACTGAAGCTTTCTTT. Its protein is CASSLKQGHTEAFF.

This chain connects TRBV20-1 to TRBJ2-3; the match to TRBD2 covers 12 bases. This CDR3 contains 17 residues. The germline CDR1 and CDR2 sequences are DFQATT and SNEGSKA (reference sequence). J gave up 0 bases and V 1 base, and 5 bases lay outside the gene matches. The CDR3 is CSARVLGLAGSTDTQYF. DNA of the CDR3: TGCAGTGCTAGAGTCCTCGGACTAGCGGGGAGCACAGATACGCAGTATTTT.

Of note for this clone: One junction end does not reproduce the germline sequence, and a read error may be involved. The rearrangement links TRBV5-4 to TRBJ2-7; 8 bases line up with TRBD2. Germline-derived CDR1 and CDR2 are SGHNT and YYREEE (reference sequence). The CDR3 has 15 amino acids. CDR3 region: CASSLARAGVREQYF. The CDR3 DNA follows: TGTGCCAGCAGCTTGGCCAGAGCGGGAGTGCGGGAGCAATACTTC.

The V call is TRBV28, the J call TRBJ1-2, with D perhaps TRBD1 (6 bases). The CDR3 length is 14 residues. The germline CDR1 and CDR2 sequences are MDHEN and SYDVKM. V shed 3 bases and J shed 4 bases, with 12 bases lying between them. CDR3 coding DNA: TGTGCCAGCAGTTTCTCGGGACAACTCTATGGCTACACCTTC. Amino acids: CASSFSGQLYGYTF.

This chain connects TRBV5-6 to TRBJ1-5, with TRBD1 matching 12 bases. Germline V gives CDR1 SGHDT, CDR2 YYEEEE. V lost 6 bases to trimming and J lost 5 bases; unmatched junction nucleotides: 6. The CDR3 is 15 amino acids. CDR3 sequence reads: CASTTGTGGYQPQHF. DNA of the CDR3: TGTGCCAGCACCACCGGGACAGGGGGCTATCAGCCCCAGCATTTT.

In its sample, this clone was seen a few times. The chain uses TRBV12-3 or TRBV12-4 and TRBJ1-1, with D unclear. The CDR3 length is 13 residues. V was clipped by 4 bases and J by 5 bases, with 11 bases between them. CDR3 sequence (DNA): TGTGCCAGCAGTTCCGGAGAGAAAACTGAAGCTTTCTTT. Protein: CASSSGEKTEAFF.

This clone was observed a handful of times. The chain recombines TRBV10-3 with TRBJ1-6; 9 bases line up with TRBD1. V was pared by 2 bases and J by 8 bases, with 4 bases of the junction left unmatched. Germline CDR1 and CDR2: ENHRY and SYGVKD. The CDR3 runs to 15 residues. CDR3 protein: CAISEITGGDSPLHF. CDR3 sequence (DNA): TGTGCCATCAGTGAGATCACAGGGGGCGATTCACCCCTCCACTTT.

The rearrangement joins TRBV18 to TRBJ1-6; TRBD1 matches at 12 bases. Germline lookup yields CDR1 KGHSH and CDR2 LQKENI. The CDR3 loop spans 16 amino acids. Losses at the gene ends were 2 bases for V and 9 bases for J; bases not matched to a gene: 5. In DNA, the CDR3 is TGTGCCAGCTCACCAGGCCGGGACAGGGGGCCTTCACCCCTCCACTTT. Translating it yields CASSPGRDRGPSPLHF.

CDR3 amino acids: CASSLREGQETQYF. CDR3 DNA sequence: TGTGCCAGCAGCCTCCGGGAGGGCCAAGAGACCCAGTACTTC. This rearrangement joins TRBV7-9 to TRBJ2-5; 8 nucleotides match TRBD2. The CDR3 covers 14 residues. V lost 5 bases and J lost 1; bases outside the gene matches: 3. Germline-derived CDR1 and CDR2 are SEHNR and FQNEAQ (reference sequence). Based on the CDR3 plus reference TRBV7-9 and TRBJ2-5, the full variable domain is DTGVSQNPRHKITKRGQNVTFRCDPISEHNRLYWYRQTLGQGPEFLTYFQNEAQLEKSRLLSDRFSAERPKGSFSTLEIQRTEQGDSAMYLCASSLREGQETQYFGPGTRLLVL.